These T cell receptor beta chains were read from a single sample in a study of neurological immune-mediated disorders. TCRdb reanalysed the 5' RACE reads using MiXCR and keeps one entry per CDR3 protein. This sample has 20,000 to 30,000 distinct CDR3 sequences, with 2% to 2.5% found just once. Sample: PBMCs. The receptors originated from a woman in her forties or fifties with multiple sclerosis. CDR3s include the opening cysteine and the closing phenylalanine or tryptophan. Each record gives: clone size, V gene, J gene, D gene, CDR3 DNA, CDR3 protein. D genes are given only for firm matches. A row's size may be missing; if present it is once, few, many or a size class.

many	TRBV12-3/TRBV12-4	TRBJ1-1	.	TGTGCCAGCAGTTTTCTCGAGGGCACTGAAGCTTTCTTT	CASSFLEGTEAFF
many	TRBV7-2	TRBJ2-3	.	TGTGCCAGCAGCAACGGGGATACGCAGTATTTT	CASSNGDTQYF
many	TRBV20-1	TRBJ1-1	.	TGCAGTGTTCGACACGGAAACACTGAAGCTTTCTTT	CSVRHGNTEAFF
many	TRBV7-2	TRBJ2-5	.	TGTGCCAGCAGCTATACCGGGGAAGAGACCCAGTACTTC	CASSYTGEETQYF
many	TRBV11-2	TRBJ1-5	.	TGTGCCAGCAGCCCGGCCGGGGGGCGCAATCAGCCCCAGCATTTT	CASSPAGGRNQPQHF
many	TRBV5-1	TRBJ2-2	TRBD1	TGCGCCAGCAGCTTGGACAGGGGAGCGCACGGGGAGCTGTTTTTT	CASSLDRGAHGELFF
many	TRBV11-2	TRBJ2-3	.	TGTGCCAGCACACGATCGAATACGCAGTATTTT	CASTRSNTQYF
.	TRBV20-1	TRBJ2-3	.	TGCAGTGCTAGAGATATAATCAACACAGATACGCAGTATTTT	CSARDIINTDTQYF
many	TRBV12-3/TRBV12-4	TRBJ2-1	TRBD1	TGTGCCAGCAGCACGGACAGGGTTCCGTTCTTC	CASSTDRVPFF
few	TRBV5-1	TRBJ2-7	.	TGCGCCAGCAGCTTGGGACAGAACTTGGGGGAGCAGTACTTC	CASSLGQNLGEQYF
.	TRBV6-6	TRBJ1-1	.	TGTGCCAGCAATTTACGAGACGGGGGGAACACTGAAGCTTTCTTT	CASNLRDGGNTEAFF
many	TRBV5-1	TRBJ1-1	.	TGCGCCAGCAGCTCCCAGGGAGGAACTGAAGCTTTCTTT	CASSSQGGTEAFF
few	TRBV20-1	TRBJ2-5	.	TGCAGTGCTAGAGATTCCAGGGACACGAGGGAGACCCAGTACTTC	CSARDSRDTRETQYF
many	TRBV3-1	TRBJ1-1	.	TGTGCCAGCAGCCAAGATGGACTATCGGCTTTCTTT	CASSQDGLSAFF
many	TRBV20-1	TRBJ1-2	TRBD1	TGCAGTGCTAGGGGACAGGGGGACTATGGCTACACCTTC	CSARGQGDYGYTF
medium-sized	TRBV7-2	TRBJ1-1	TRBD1	TGTGCCAGCAGCTCCCCGGACAGGGTTAGTGTTGAAGCTTTCTTT	CASSSPDRVSVEAFF
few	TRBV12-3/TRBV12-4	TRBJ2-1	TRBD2	TGTGCCAGTATTAGACTAGCGGGAGGGGGGGATGAGCAGTTCTTC	CASIRLAGGGDEQFF
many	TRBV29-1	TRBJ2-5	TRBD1	TGCAGCGTTGCGAGACAGGGGTCAGAGACCCAGTACTTC	CSVARQGSETQYF
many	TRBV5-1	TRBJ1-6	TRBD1	TGCGCCAGCAGCGCGGACAGGGGGAGAAATTCACCCCTCCACTTT	CASSADRGRNSPLHF
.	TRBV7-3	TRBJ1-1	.	TGTGCCAGCAGCCGGGGACCGCCGAACACTGAAGCTTTCTTT	CASSRGPPNTEAFF
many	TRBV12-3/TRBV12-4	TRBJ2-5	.	TGTGCCAGCAGTCGGACAGCCCAAGAGACCCAGTACTTC	CASSRTAQETQYF
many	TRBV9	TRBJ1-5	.	TGTGCCAGCAGCGTAGCCGGGCATCAGCCCCAGCATTTT	CASSVAGHQPQHF
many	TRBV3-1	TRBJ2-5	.	TGTGCCAGCACCCGGACGGTCCAAGAGACCCAGTACTTC	CASTRTVQETQYF
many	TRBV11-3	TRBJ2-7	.	TGTGCCAGCAGCTTTGGGCAAGGGGACGAGCAGTACTTC	CASSFGQGDEQYF
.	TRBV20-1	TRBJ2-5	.	TGCAGTGCTAGAGATCCGAGAACCGGGGAGACCCAGTACTTC	CSARDPRTGETQYF
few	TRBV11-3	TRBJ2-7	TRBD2	TGTGCCAGCAGCTTAGTGACCCGGACTAGCGGGAGAGGCGAGCAGTACTTC	CASSLVTRTSGRGEQYF
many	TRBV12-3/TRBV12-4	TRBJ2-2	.	TGTGCCAGCAGCCAGGGGGGAGCCACCGGGGAGCTGTTTTTT	CASSQGGATGELFF
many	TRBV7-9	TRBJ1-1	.	TGTGCCAGCAGCTTAGCCGGGGGCAGCGACACTGAAGCTTTCTTT	CASSLAGGSDTEAFF
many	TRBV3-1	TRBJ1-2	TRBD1	TGTGCCAGCAGCCAATGGGACAGGGAAGGGAACTATGGCTACACCTTC	CASSQWDREGNYGYTF
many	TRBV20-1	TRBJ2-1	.	TGCAGTGCTAGTCTCGGGAGCTCCTACAATGAGCAGTTCTTC	CSASLGSSYNEQFF
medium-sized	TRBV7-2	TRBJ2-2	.	TGTGCCAGCAGCTCGAACGGATTAAACACCGGGGAGCTGTTTTTT	CASSSNGLNTGELFF
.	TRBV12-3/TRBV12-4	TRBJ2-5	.	TGTGCCAGCAAGGTCGGTGGGAATAAAGAGACCCAGTACTTC	CASKVGGNKETQYF
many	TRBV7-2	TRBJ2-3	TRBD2	TGTGCCAGCAGCTTAGCGGGGCGGGGGGTCACAGATACGCAGTATTTT	CASSLAGRGVTDTQYF
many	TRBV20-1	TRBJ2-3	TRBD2	TGCAGTGCTAGAGATTTGGCTAGCGGGAATCCCGATACGCAGTATTTT	CSARDLASGNPDTQYF
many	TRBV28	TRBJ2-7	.	TGTGCCAGCAGTTTCGGGGTTACCTACGAGCAGTACTTC	CASSFGVTYEQYF
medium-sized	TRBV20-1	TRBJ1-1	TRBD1	TGCAGTCCAGAGGGACAGGGAAACACTGAAGCTTTCTTT	CSPEGQGNTEAFF